Listed here are 18 T cell receptor beta chains from one sample, sequenced in a study of blood T cell repertoires in COVID-19. Only in-frame clones appear in the TCRdb table, and some are missing; sequencing was by immunoSEQ multiplex PCR. The table records under 150,000 clones, more than 70% of them present only once. The sample consisted of peripheral blood. These receptors came from a human donor in a cohort sampled during active COVID-19.

J is TRBJ1-5 and V is TRBV19, with 7 bases aligning to TRBD1. CDR3 length equals 17 residues. V lost 9 bases and J lost 1; bases outside the gene matches: 15. From germline, CDR1 is LNHDA and CDR2 SQIVND (reference sequence). CDR3 residues: CASSSQGGQWSNQPQHF. CDR3 bases: TGTGCCAGCAGTTCCCAAGGGGGCCAGTGGAGCAATCAGCCCCAGCATTTT.

The chain is built from TRBV6-5 and TRBJ2-3; TRBD1 matches at 10 bases. CDR1 is MNHEY and CDR2 is SVGAGI in the germline V gene. CDR3 length: 14 residues. Trimming cost V 6 bases and J 5 bases; bases outside gene matches: 5. Here the CDR3 DNA reads TGTGCCAGCAGCGCCGGGACAGGGGTAGATACGCAGTATTTT. Residues: CASSAGTGVDTQYF.

CDR3: CASSIGRGTNTEAFF. The CDR3 nucleotides are TGTGCCAGTAGTATCGGTCGGGGAACGAACACTGAAGCTTTCTTT. The genes are TRBV19 and TRBJ1-1; D remains unclear. Germline V gene lookup returns CDR1 LNHDA and CDR2 SQIVND (reference sequence). The V gene lost 3 bases and the J gene lost 1 base, with 12 bases spanning the gap. The length of the CDR3 is 15 residues. Combining the CDR3 with reference TRBV19 and TRBJ1-1 gives the whole variable domain DGGITQSPKYLFRKEGQNVTLSCEQNLNHDAMYWYRQDPGQGLRLIYYSQIVNDFQKGDIAEGYSVSREKKESFPLTVTSAQKNPTAFYLCASSIGRGTNTEAFFGQGTRLTVV.

The rearrangement joins TRBV6-2 or TRBV6-3 to TRBJ2-7; 7 nucleotides line up with TRBD2. The CDR3 runs 18 residues. V lost 2 bases, J lost 0 bases, and 13 bases stayed unmatched. CDR1 and CDR2 from the germline V gene are MNHEY and SVGEGT. In DNA form, the CDR3 reads TGTGCCAGCAGTTACCCCCGGACGAGGGGAGGGGACTCCTACGAGCAGTACTTC. Translation: CASSYPRTRGGDSYEQYF.

The rearrangement uses TRBV5-6 and TRBJ1-5; D possibly corresponds to TRBD1 (5 bases). V was clipped by 2 bases and J by 2 bases, with 8 bases between them. Per germline, CDR1 SGHDT and CDR2 YYEEEE. The CDR3 extends over 14 amino acids. The CDR3 DNA reads TGTGCCAGCAGCTTACTACAGGGCAATCAGCCCCAGCATTTT. Encoded protein: CASSLLQGNQPQHF.

This clone occurred once. V is TRBV5-1 and J is TRBJ2-3; D unclear. CDR3 size: 13 residues. Trimming removed 1 base from V and 4 bases from J, with 7 bases in between. The germline V gene has CDR1 SGHRS and CDR2 YFSETQ. The chain's CDR3 is CASSLRRADTQYF. CDR3 coding DNA: TGCGCCAGCAGCTTGCGGAGAGCAGATACGCAGTATTTT.

The chain is built from TRBV28 and TRBJ1-2; 9 nucleotides line up with TRBD1. V trimming: 6 bases; J trimming: 4 bases; junction bases outside the gene matches: 9. Germline values: CDR1 MDHEN, CDR2 SYDVKM. This CDR3 is built from 15 residues. The CDR3 protein is CASSHKQGAVYGYTF. DNA for the CDR3: TGTGCCAGCAGCCACAAACAGGGGGCGGTCTATGGCTACACCTTC.

The chain carries TRBV29-1 and TRBJ2-1; 10 bases are shared with TRBD2. V was pared by 7 bases and J by 5 bases, with 5 bases of the junction left unmatched. The length of the CDR3 is 13 residues. Germline lookup yields CDR1 SQVTM and CDR2 ANQGSEA. CDR3 sequence (DNA): TGCAGCGGAGCGGGGGGGCCGGACAATGAGCAGTTCTTC. The encoded protein is CSGAGGPDNEQFF.

The CDR3 sequence is CSVEVSPTGELFF. The DNA of the CDR3 is TGCAGCGTTGAAGTGTCCCCAACCGGGGAGCTGTTTTTT. J is TRBJ2-2 and V is TRBV29-1; D is unclear. The CDR3 spans 13 residues. CDR1 and CDR2 from the germline V gene are SQVTM and ANQGSEA. V dropped 1 base and J dropped 5 bases, with 8 bases sitting between them.

V gene TRBV5-6 combines with J gene TRBJ2-3; TRBD1 might be the D (8 bases). The V end was cut by 3 bases, the J end by 11 bases, with 22 bases between. This CDR3 has 15 amino acids. CDR1 SGHDT and CDR2 YYEEEE come from the germline V gene. The DNA of the CDR3 is TGTGCCAGCAGCTCTTGGGGAGGGGGGACAGGAAAGCAGTATTTT. Encoded protein: CASSSWGGGTGKQYF.

The chain has TRBV19 and TRBJ2-7; TRBD2 matches 12 bases. The V gene end was trimmed by 6 bases and the J gene end by 6 bases; junction bases not matched to a gene: 9. The CDR3 is 15 residues long. CDR1 and CDR2 (germline): LNHDA, SQIVND (reference sequence). The CDR3 DNA is TGTGCCAGTAGCTTCAGACTAGCGGGGGTAGTCGAGCAGTACTTC. Protein: CASSFRLAGVVEQYF.

The chain employs TRBV4-3 and TRBJ2-5, with D possibly matching TRBD1 (6 bases). V dropped 1 base and J dropped 5 bases, with 14 bases sitting between them. The CDR3 has 15 residues. Germline lookup yields CDR1 LGHNA and CDR2 YSLEER. This chain's CDR3 is CASSQGKGDGETQYF. The CDR3, as DNA: TGCGCCAGCAGCCAAGGAAAGGGGGATGGGGAGACCCAGTACTTC.

The chain combines TRBV10-3 with TRBJ2-7, with 11 nucleotides matching TRBD2. The CDR3 extends over 16 amino acids. The V gene end was trimmed by 0 bases and the J gene end by 7 bases; junction bases not matched to a gene: 8. Germline CDR1 is ENHRY and CDR2 is SYGVKD. CDR3 in amino acids: CAISESVAGGPKEQYF. The CDR3 DNA reads as TGTGCCATCAGTGAGTCCGTAGCGGGAGGGCCGAAGGAGCAGTACTTC.

The chain recombines TRBV10-1 with TRBJ1-5, with 10 positions matching TRBD1. The germline gives CDR1 WNHNN, CDR2 SYGVQD (reference sequence). The CDR3 consists of 14 residues. Trimming took 6 bases from V and 6 from J; bases not matched to a gene: 5. CDR3 DNA: TGCGCCAGCAGCCGAGACAGGGGGCGTCAGCCCCAGCATTTT. Protein: CASSRDRGRQPQHF.

This chain connects TRBV18 to TRBJ2-2; the D gene is possibly TRBD1 (5 bases). Germline loops: CDR1 KGHSH, CDR2 LQKENI. With 4 bases removed from V and 7 bases from J, the gap between germline ends came to 10 bases. The CDR3 sequence is 13 residues long. The chain's CDR3 is CASSLQGVGELFF. The CDR3, as DNA: TGTGCCAGCTCACTTCAGGGTGTCGGGGAGCTGTTTTTT.

The chain combines TRBV7-3 with TRBJ2-5, with 11 positions matching TRBD1. The V segment lost 5 bases and the J segment 6 bases; nucleotides outside the gene matches: 5. Germline V CDR1 and CDR2: SGHTA, FQGTGA. The CDR3 runs 14 residues. The CDR3 spells CASSPGTGGKTQYF. The CDR3 nucleotides are TGTGCCAGCAGCCCTGGGACAGGGGGAAAGACCCAGTACTTC.

The V and J genes are TRBV19 and TRBJ2-7, with 8 bases matching TRBD2. The CDR3 has 15 residues. After removal of 5 bases from V and 7 bases from J, the junction contained 13 bases not matched to a gene. Germline CDR1 is LNHDA and CDR2 is SQIVND (reference sequence). The CDR3 is CASSPQTGGKWEQYF. The DNA for the CDR3 is TGTGCCAGTAGTCCACAGACGGGGGGGAAATGGGAGCAGTACTTC.

The rearrangement links TRBV2 to TRBJ2-7; D might be TRBD2 (5 bases). Germline assignment: CDR1 SNHLY and CDR2 FYNNEI. The CDR3 is 14 amino acids. The V gene lost 6 bases and the J gene lost 2 bases, with 14 bases spanning the gap. CDR3 in amino acids: CASRRGQSTYEQYF. DNA for the CDR3: TGTGCCAGCAGGCGAGGGCAGTCGACCTACGAGCAGTACTTC.